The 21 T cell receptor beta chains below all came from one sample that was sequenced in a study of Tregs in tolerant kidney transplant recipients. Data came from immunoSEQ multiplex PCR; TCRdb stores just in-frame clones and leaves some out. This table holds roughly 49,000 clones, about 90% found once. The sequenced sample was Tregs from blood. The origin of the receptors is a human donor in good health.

CDR3 region: CASSLGGSNNEQFF. CDR3 in DNA: TGCGCCAGCAGCTTAGGGGGCTCAAACAATGAGCAGTTCTTC. V and J are TRBV5-1 and TRBJ2-1, with TRBD1 identical over 7 bases. The CDR3 extends over 14 amino acids. Germline V gene lookup returns CDR1 SGHRS and CDR2 YFSETQ. V gave up 2 bases and J gave up 5 bases; unmatched junction bases: 4.

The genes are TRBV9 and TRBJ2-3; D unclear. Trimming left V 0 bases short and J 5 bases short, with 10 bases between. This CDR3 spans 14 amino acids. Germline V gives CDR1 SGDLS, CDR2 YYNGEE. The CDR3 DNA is TGTGCCAGCAGCGTAGGCTACCCGGGAGATACGCAGTATTTT. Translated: CASSVGYPGDTQYF.

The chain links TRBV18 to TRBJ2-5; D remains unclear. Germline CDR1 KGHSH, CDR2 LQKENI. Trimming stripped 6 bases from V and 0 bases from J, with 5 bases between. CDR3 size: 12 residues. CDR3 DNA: TGTGCCAGCTCTCAGTACCAAGAGACCCAGTACTTC. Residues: CASSQYQETQYF.

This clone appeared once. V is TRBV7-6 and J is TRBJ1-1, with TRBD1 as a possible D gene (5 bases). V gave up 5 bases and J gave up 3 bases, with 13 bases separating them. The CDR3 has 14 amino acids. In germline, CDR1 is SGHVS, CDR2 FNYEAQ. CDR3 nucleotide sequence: TGTGCCAGCAGCCAAACCGTGGGGCACACTGAAGCTTTCTTT. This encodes CASSQTVGHTEAFF.

The CDR3 here is CSVYRATETQYF. The CDR3 DNA is TGCAGCGTTTATAGGGCCACAGAGACCCAGTACTTC. The rearrangement links TRBV29-1 to TRBJ2-5; D gene unclear. In germline, CDR1 is SQVTM, CDR2 ANQGSEA. V was trimmed by 5 bases and J by 4 bases, leaving 11 bases between them. The CDR3 totals 12 residues.

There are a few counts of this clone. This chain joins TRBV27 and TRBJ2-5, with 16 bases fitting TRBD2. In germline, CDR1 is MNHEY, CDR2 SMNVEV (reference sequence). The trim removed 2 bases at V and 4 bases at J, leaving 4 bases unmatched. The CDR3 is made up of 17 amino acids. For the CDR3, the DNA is TGTGCCAGCAGTTTACTGGGACTAGCGGGGGGGGGAGAGACCCAGTACTTC. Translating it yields CASSLLGLAGGGETQYF.

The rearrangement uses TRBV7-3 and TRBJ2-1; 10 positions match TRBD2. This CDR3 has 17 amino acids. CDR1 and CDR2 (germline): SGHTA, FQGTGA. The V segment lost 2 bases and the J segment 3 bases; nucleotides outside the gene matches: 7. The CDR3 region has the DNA TGTGCCAGCAGCTTAGGACCTAGCGGGGGCCTCTACAATGAGCAGTTCTTC. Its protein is CASSLGPSGGLYNEQFF.

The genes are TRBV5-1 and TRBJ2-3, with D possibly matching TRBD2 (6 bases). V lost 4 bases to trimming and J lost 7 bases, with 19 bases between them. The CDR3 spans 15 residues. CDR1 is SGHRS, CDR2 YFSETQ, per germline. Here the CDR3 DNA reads TGCGCCAGCAGCCGTGGTAACGGGAGTGTATATACGCAGTATTTT. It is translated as CASSRGNGSVYTQYF.

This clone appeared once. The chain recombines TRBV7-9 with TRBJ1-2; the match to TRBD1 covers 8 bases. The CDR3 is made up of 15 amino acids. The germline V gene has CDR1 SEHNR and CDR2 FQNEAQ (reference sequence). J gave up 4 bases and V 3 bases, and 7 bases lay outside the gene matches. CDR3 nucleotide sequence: TGTGCCAGCAGCTTCACACAGGGGGTTTCCTATGGCTACACCTTC. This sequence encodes CASSFTQGVSYGYTF.

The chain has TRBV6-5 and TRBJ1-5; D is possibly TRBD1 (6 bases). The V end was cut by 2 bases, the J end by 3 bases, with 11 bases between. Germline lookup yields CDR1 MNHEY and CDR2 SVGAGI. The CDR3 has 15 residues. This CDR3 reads CASSYGAGANQPQHF. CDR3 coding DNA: TGTGCCAGCAGTTACGGGGCAGGGGCCAATCAGCCCCAGCATTTT.

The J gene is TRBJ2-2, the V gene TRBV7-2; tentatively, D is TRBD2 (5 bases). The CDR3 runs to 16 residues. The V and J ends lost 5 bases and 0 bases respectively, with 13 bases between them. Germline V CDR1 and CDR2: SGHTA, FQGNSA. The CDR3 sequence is CASSRSSSANTGELFF. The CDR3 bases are TGTGCCAGCAGCCGTTCTAGCTCCGCGAACACCGGGGAGCTGTTTTTT.

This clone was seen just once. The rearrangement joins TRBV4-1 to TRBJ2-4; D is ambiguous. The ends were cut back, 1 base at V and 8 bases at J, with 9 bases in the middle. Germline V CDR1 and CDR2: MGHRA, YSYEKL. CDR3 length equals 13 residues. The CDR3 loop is CASSQGRADIQYF. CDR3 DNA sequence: TGCGCCAGCAGCCAAGGCCGGGCTGACATTCAGTACTTC.

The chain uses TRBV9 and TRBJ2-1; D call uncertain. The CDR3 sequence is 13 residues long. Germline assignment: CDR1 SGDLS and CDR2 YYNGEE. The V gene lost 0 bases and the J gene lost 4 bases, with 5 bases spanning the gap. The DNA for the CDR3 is TGTGCCAGCAGCGTAGCGCCTTACAATGAGCAGTTCTTC. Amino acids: CASSVAPYNEQFF. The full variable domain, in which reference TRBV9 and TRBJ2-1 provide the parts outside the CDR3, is DSGVTQTPKHLITATGQRVTLRCSPRSGDLSVYWYQQSLDQGLQFLIQYYNGEERAKGNILERFSAQQFPDLHSELNLSSLELGDSALYFCASSVAPYNEQFFGPGTRLTVL.

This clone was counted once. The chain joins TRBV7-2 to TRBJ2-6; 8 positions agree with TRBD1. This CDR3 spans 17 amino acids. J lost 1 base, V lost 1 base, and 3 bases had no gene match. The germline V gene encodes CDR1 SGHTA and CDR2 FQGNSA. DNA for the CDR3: TGTGCCAGCAGCTTAGGGACAGGGTGGTCTGGGGCCAACGTCCTGACTTTC. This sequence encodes CASSLGTGWSGANVLTF.

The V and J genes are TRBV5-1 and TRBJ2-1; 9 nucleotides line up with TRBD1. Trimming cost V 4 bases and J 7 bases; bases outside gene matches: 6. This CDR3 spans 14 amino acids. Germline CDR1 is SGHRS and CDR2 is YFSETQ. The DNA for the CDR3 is TGCGCCAGCAGCGCTTCCGGGACAGGGAATGAGCAGTTCTTC. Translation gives CASSASGTGNEQFF.

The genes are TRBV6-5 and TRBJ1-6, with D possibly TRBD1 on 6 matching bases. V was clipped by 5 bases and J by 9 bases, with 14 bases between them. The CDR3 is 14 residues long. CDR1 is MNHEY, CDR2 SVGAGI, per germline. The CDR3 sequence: CASSPGLRGSPLHF. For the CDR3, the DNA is TGTGCCAGCAGTCCCGGCCTCAGGGGTTCACCCCTCCACTTT.

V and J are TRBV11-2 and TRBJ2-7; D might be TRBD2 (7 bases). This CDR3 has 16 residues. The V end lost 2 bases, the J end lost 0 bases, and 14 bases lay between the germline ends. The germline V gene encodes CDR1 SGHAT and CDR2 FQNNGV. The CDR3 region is CASSLLGGRGSYEQYF. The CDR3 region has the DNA TGTGCCAGCAGCTTACTAGGGGGGAGGGGCTCCTACGAGCAGTACTTC.

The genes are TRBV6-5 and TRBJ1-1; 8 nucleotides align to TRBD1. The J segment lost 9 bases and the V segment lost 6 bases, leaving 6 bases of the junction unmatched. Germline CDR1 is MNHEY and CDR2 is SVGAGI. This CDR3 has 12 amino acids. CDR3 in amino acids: CASRGQVPKAFF. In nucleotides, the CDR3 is TGTGCCAGCAGGGGACAGGTACCCAAAGCTTTCTTT.

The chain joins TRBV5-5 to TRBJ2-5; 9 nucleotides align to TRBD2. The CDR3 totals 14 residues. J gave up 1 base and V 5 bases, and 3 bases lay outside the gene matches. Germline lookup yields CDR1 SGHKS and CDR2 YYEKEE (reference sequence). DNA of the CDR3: TGTGCCAGCAGAAGACTAGCGGCCCAAGAGACCCAGTACTTC. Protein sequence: CASRRLAAQETQYF.

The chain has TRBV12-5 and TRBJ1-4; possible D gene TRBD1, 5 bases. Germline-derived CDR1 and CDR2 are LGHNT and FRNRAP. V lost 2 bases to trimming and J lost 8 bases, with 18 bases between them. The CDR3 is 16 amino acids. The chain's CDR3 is CASGLLPEEGREKLFF. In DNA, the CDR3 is TGTGCTAGTGGTTTGCTCCCGGAGGAGGGGAGGGAAAAACTGTTTTTT.

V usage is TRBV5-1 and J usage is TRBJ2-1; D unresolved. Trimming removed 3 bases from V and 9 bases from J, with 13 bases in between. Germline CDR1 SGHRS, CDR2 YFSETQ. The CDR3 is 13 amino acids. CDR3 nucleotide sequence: TGCGCCAGCAGCTATCGGACCCCGGGTGAGCAGTTCTTC. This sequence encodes CASSYRTPGEQFF.